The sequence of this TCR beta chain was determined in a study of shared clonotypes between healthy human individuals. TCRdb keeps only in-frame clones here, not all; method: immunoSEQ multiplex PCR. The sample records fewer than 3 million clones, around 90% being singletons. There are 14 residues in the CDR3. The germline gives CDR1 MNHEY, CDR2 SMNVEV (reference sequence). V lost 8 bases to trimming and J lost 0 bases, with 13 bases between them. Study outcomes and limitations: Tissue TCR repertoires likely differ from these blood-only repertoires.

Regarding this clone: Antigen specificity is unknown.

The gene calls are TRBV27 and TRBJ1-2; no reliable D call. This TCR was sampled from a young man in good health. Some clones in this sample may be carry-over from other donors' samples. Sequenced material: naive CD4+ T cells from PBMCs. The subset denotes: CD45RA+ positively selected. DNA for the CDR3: TGTGCCAGCGGTTACAGATTTTCTAACTATGGCTACACCTTC. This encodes CASGYRFSNYGYTF.